A single T cell receptor beta chain is shown here with its context. What antigen it recognizes has not been identified. There are no base qualities to consult, and no much larger clone falls within one base. Sequences SGHRS (CDR1) and YFSETQ (CDR2) are obtained from the germline V gene. V was cut back by 4 bases and J by 4 bases, leaving a gap of 15 bases between them. From cysteine to phenylalanine, the CDR3 is 14 amino acids long. Of the read, only the CDR3 DNA is kept; its 42 bases are in frame from base 1. The data are from a study of blood T cell repertoires in COVID-19 (dated by TCRdb to the early 2020s). In terms of the full investigation: Samples covering the acute and convalescent phases of COVID-19 were provided by collaborators in the United States, Italy and Spain. The material from the prospective study consisted of cDNA or gDNA derived from T cells, B-cell-depleted T cells, or PBMCs. Deeply sampled blood TCRbeta repertoires from subjects exposed to, actively infected with, or recovered from COVID-19 were included in the dataset. The repertoires were released in a freely available public database meant as a resource for research on the immune response to SARS-CoV-2. The samples were drawn from two sources: the first 160 participants of the ongoing ImmuneRACE study, and 1,200 or so subjects contributed by 6 global collaborators. A de-identified subject ID, COVID-19 status, age in years and sex were almost always included in the sample metadata. Where available, HLA class I and class II types were obtained from metadata supplied by the sample provider rather than from assay-based typing.

TCRbeta CDR3 regions were amplified from genomic DNA by means of the immunoSEQ Assay, a bias-controlled multiplex PCR. Per the original workflow: Within the assay, amplification of reference gene primers was used to estimate how many nucleated cells each sample contained. To quantify the absolute abundance of each unique TCRbeta CDR3 rearrangement, sequence reads were collapsed and filtered. For each sample, productive Simpson clonality was calculated as the square root of Simpson's diversity index over productive rearrangements. Here the immuneACCESS table is served through TCRdb, limited to in-frame sequences with V and J called. Missing clones are a known gap in these copies; in checked studies unresolved V genes cover under half, and the rest lacks a known reason. The V and J calls and the clone size are those of that table, but D and trimming were determined from the DNA. This sample holds hundreds of thousands of clones; about 86% were observed only once. The ten largest clones capture about 4.1% of the sample.

The full study reports these points: The quantity of clinical and demographic metadata differed by source and by participant and was supplied without curation.

Enrolling through a virtual design, the prospective study's participants ranged in age from roughly 18 to 89 years and lived across around 25 United States geographic areas. In the prospective study, cohorts were assigned on the basis of participant-reported clinical history obtained from a screening survey and a study questionnaire. Mobile phlebotomists in the prospective study collected whole blood, serum and a nasopharyngeal or oropharyngeal swab from every participant. Additional blood draws and questionnaires over an approximately 2-month period could optionally be provided by prospective study participants. Prospective study blood samples were shipped either frozen or at room temperature before DNA extraction.

The receptor was isolated from a middle-aged woman with acute COVID-19. The source material was PBMCs or T cells enriched from blood (not recorded which). The chain uses TRBV5-1 and TRBJ2-7; a tentative D match to TRBD2 spans 5 bases. The CDR3 reads CASSPGVLGYEQYF. The sequenced DNA is TGCGCCAGCAGCCCCGGGGTTCTAGGGTACGAGCAGTACTTC.